This TCR beta chain was retrieved from a study of CD8 T cells in ankylosing spondylitis. Study-wide findings and caveats: Earlier studies detected some motif variants in reactive arthritis synovial fluid and blood. As reported, disease-linked clones showed significant enrichment in matched ankylosing spondylitis synovial fluid. Seven to nine highly homologous variants formed a TCR beta motif that appeared characteristic of ankylosing spondylitis blood.

As the method for making TCR beta libraries, quantitative 5'-RACE with molecular barcodes was used. TCRdb reprocessed the 5' RACE reads with MiXCR, giving one entry per CDR3 protein. The sample has 470,000 or so distinct CDR3 sequences; 25% to 30% are singletons. This clonotype was picked up a small number of times. The antigen is not known. Germline and junction disagree at one end, which may indicate a read error. The sequence was obtained from a male donor with ankylosing spondylitis. Sequenced material: blood, either unsorted or a sorted T cell fraction (not recorded which).

The CDR3 nucleotides are TGCAGTGCTGGAGAAAGCGGGATGGTAGAGACCCAGTACTTC. Its protein product is CSAGESGMVETQYF. The chain has TRBV20-1 and TRBJ2-5; 7 bases fit TRBD2. Germline V lookup: CDR1 DFQATT, CDR2 SNEGSKA (reference sequence). The CDR3 sequence is 14 residues long.